This T cell receptor beta chain was captured by sequencing in a study of T cells after yellow fever vaccination. Worth noting for this clonotype: Its antigen remains unknown.

Study findings and constraints: The secondary response peaked faster, at day 5 versus 15, but was weaker.

The germline CDR1 and CDR2 sequences are DFQATT and SNEGSKA (reference sequence). Trimming cost V 5 bases and J 5 bases, with 18 bases left between them. The CDR3 spans 14 residues. Template-switching 5'RACE yielded the TCR cDNA; a universal primer site and UMIs were added in the process. TCRdb ran MiXCR on the 5' RACE reads and lists one entry per CDR3 protein. The table lists 300,000 to 400,000 distinct CDR3 sequences, 8% to 10% of them singletons. This specimen was PBMCs, taken on the day of the first yellow fever vaccination. The sequence was collected from a man younger than 35 who received the YFV17D yellow fever vaccine. The rearrangement links TRBV20-1 to TRBJ2-5; the D gene could be TRBD1 or TRBD2 (6 bases each). The CDR3 here is CSAYFRGRRETQYF. The DNA of the CDR3 is TGCAGTGCTTACTTCCGGGGGCGCAGGGAGACCCAGTACTTC.